Following are 30 T cell receptor beta chains from one sample sequenced in a study of blood T cell repertoires in COVID-19. Some clones are missing from TCRdb's copy, which holds only in-frame ones; the method was immunoSEQ multiplex PCR. The sample includes roughly 20,000 clones, 60% to 85% of them seen just once. The sequenced material came from peripheral blood. All receptors derive from an elderly man with acute or convalescent COVID-19.

The J gene is TRBJ2-1, the V gene TRBV5-1; 11 bases match TRBD2. CDR1 is SGHRS, CDR2 YFSETQ, per germline. This CDR3 has 17 residues. The V gene end was trimmed by 0 bases and the J gene end by 4 bases; junction bases not matched to a gene: 6. The CDR3 coding sequence is TGCGCCAGCAGCTTGGACGGGACTAGCGGAGTTTACAATGAGCAGTTCTTC. This sequence encodes CASSLDGTSGVYNEQFF.

This clone appeared once. The chain couples TRBV2 to TRBJ1-2; D gene ambiguous. This CDR3 comprises 12 residues. Germline CDR1 and CDR2: SNHLY and FYNNEI. Trimming pared 8 bases from V and 4 bases from J, leaving 11 bases between. The CDR3, as DNA: TGTGCCAGCGTTCGCTCAGGCTATGGCTACACCTTC. Its translation is CASVRSGYGYTF.

The chain has TRBV7-8 and TRBJ1-1; D gene unclear. Trimming removed 5 bases at V and 2 bases at J, with 12 bases between. CDR1 and CDR2 from the germline V gene are SGHVS and FQNEAQ. This CDR3 has 14 residues. CDR3 residues: CASSPGDANTEAFF. The CDR3 DNA sequence: TGTGCCAGCAGCCCCGGAGATGCTAACACTGAAGCTTTCTTT.

This clone was seen once. This sample also contains other DNA sequences that code for the same CDR3. V is TRBV24-1 and J is TRBJ1-5; D not certain. There are 13 residues in the CDR3. Deletions cut 5 bases from V and 2 bases from J, with 6 bases between. CDR1 is KGHDR and CDR2 is SFDVKD in the germline V gene. The CDR3 DNA reads TGTGCCACCAGTGCCGGGGGCAATCAGCCCCAGCATTTT. Translation: CATSAGGNQPQHF.

This chain uses TRBV5-1 with TRBJ1-2, with TRBD1 as a possible D gene (5 bases). Germline assignment: CDR1 SGHRS and CDR2 YFSETQ. Trimming left V 4 bases short and J 8 bases short, with 18 bases between. The CDR3 has 14 residues. The CDR3 here is CASSKTGLPEGYTF. The CDR3 coding sequence is TGCGCCAGCAGCAAAACGGGACTGCCGGAAGGCTACACCTTC.

This chain joins TRBV6-5 and TRBJ1-1; 9 bases are shared with TRBD1. V was clipped by 7 bases and J by 10 bases; unmatched bases: 4. Germline CDR1 MNHEY, CDR2 SVGAGI. The CDR3 has 11 residues. CDR3 DNA: TGTGCCAGCAAGGACAGGGGCCGAGCTTTCTTT. This translates into CASKDRGRAFF.

V and J are TRBV12-3 or TRBV12-4 and TRBJ1-1; the D gene is possibly TRBD1 (5 bases). CDR3 size: 11 residues. CDR3 coding DNA: TGTGCGGTCGGGGGAGAGACTGAAGCTTTCTTT. It yields the protein CAVGGETEAFF.

The chain links TRBV5-1 to TRBJ1-3, with 10 bases that match TRBD1. Unmatched junction bases numbered 12, after V lost 3 bases and J lost 0 bases. The CDR3 consists of 19 residues. Germline CDR1 SGHRS, CDR2 YFSETQ. This CDR3 reads CASSSDRDRGPLSGNTIYF. In DNA, the CDR3 is TGCGCCAGCAGCTCCGATCGGGACAGGGGCCCCCTCTCTGGAAACACCATATATTTT.

This sequence joins TRBV2 and TRBJ2-5, with a tentative D call TRBD1 (7 bases). V was shortened by 6 bases and J by 1 base, with 12 bases between the two germline ends. Germline-derived CDR1 and CDR2 are SNHLY and FYNNEI. This CDR3 region has 14 residues. The DNA for the CDR3 is TGTGCCAGCAGCCGGGGGACAGCCCAAGAGACCCAGTACTTC. It is translated as CASSRGTAQETQYF.

The chain's CDR3 is CASSKRQGSHPGNEQYF. In nucleotides, the CDR3 is TGTGCCAGTAGTAAGAGACAGGGGAGTCATCCCGGAAACGAGCAGTACTTC. This chain links TRBV19 with TRBJ2-7; TRBD1 matches at 8 bases. There are 17 residues in the CDR3. V lost 4 bases, J lost 5 bases, and 16 bases stayed unmatched. CDR1 and CDR2 (germline): LNHDA, SQIVND (reference sequence).

The chain employs TRBV12-3 or TRBV12-4 and TRBJ2-7; tentative D call: TRBD1 (5 bases). V was clipped by 6 bases and J by 5 bases, with 14 bases between them. This CDR3 region has 13 residues. Here the CDR3 DNA reads TGTGCCAGCAGACAGGTGGGATTGGACGAGCAGTACTTC. It is translated as CASRQVGLDEQYF.

The V gene is TRBV11-2, the J gene TRBJ2-3; TRBD2 matches 12 bases. Germline V gives CDR1 SGHAT, CDR2 FQNNGV. The V gene end was trimmed by 1 base and the J gene end by 0 bases; junction bases not matched to a gene: 5. The CDR3 loop spans 18 amino acids. DNA for the CDR3: TGTGCCAGCAGCTTAGGGCTAGCGGGAGGGCTAAGCACAGATACGCAGTATTTT. It codes for CASSLGLAGGLSTDTQYF.

The gene calls are TRBV4-3 and TRBJ2-1, with 12 bases aligning to TRBD2. CDR1 LGHNA and CDR2 YSLEER come from the germline V gene. The CDR3 covers 16 residues. V lost 1 base to trimming and J lost 4 bases; unmatched junction nucleotides: 2. This CDR3 reads CASSQASGRGYNEQFF. DNA for the CDR3: TGCGCCAGCAGCCAAGCTAGCGGGAGGGGTTACAATGAGCAGTTCTTC.

The gene calls are TRBV2 and TRBJ1-6; weak D call: TRBD1 (5 bases). V was pared by 3 bases and J by 7 bases, with 10 bases between. Germline assignment: CDR1 SNHLY and CDR2 FYNNEI. The CDR3 extends over 14 amino acids. The chain's CDR3 is CASSDQGGNSPLHF. The CDR3 DNA reads as TGTGCCAGCAGTGATCAGGGAGGCAATTCACCCCTCCACTTT. The variable domain in full, with the rest retrieved from reference TRBV2 and TRBJ1-6, is EPEVTQTPSHQVTQMGQEVILRCVPISNHLYFYWYRQILGQKVEFLVSFYNNEISEKSEIFDDQFSVERPDGSNFTLKIRSTKLEDSAMYFCASSDQGGNSPLHFGNGTRLTVT.

For the CDR3, the DNA is TGCGCCAGCAGCCAACCCCAGACAGCGAACACTGAAGCTTTCTTT. Translation: CASSQPQTANTEAFF. The chain carries TRBV4-1 and TRBJ1-1; the D gene is possibly TRBD1 (5 bases). The CDR3 covers 15 residues. CDR1 is MGHRA and CDR2 is YSYEKL in the germline V gene. Trimming pared 2 bases from V and 1 base from J, leaving 11 bases between.

This chain uses TRBV30 with TRBJ1-4; 9 nucleotides align to TRBD1. This CDR3 spans 16 amino acids. The V gene end was trimmed by 0 bases and the J gene end by 8 bases; junction bases not matched to a gene: 10. Germline CDR1 and CDR2: GTSNPN and SVGIG (reference sequence). The CDR3 is CAWSVLGGTGSEKLFF. The DNA of the CDR3 is TGTGCCTGGAGTGTACTTGGAGGGACAGGGAGCGAAAAACTGTTTTTT.

In this sample, this clone turned up a few times. The rearrangement links TRBV19 to TRBJ2-2; no firm D call. Per the germline V gene, CDR1 is LNHDA and CDR2 is SQIVND (reference sequence). V shed 3 bases and J shed 2 bases, with 4 bases lying between them. CDR3 length: 13 residues. Written as DNA, the CDR3 is TGTGCCAGTAGTATTTTAAACACCGGGGAGCTGTTTTTT. Translating gives CASSILNTGELFF. Based on the CDR3 plus reference TRBV19 and TRBJ2-2, the full variable domain is DGGITQSPKYLFRKEGQNVTLSCEQNLNHDAMYWYRQDPGQGLRLIYYSQIVNDFQKGDIAEGYSVSREKKESFPLTVTSAQKNPTAFYLCASSILNTGELFFGEGSRLTVL.

The chain combines TRBV19 with TRBJ1-2, with D hard to call. With 11 bases removed from V and 3 bases from J, the gap between germline ends came to 16 bases. Germline CDR1 and CDR2: LNHDA and SQIVND (reference sequence). This CDR3 spans 13 amino acids. CDR3 sequence (DNA): TGTGCCTCCAGGTACGGGAATCACTATGGCTACACCTTC. This translates into CASRYGNHYGYTF.

This chain connects TRBV7-2 to TRBJ1-2, with 7 bases lining up with TRBD1. The CDR3 runs to 13 residues. V lost 5 bases, J lost 8 bases, and 8 bases stayed unmatched. Germline V CDR1 and CDR2: SGHTA, FQGNSA. CDR3 sequence reads: CASSPQGTGGYTF. The CDR3 nucleotides read TGTGCCAGCAGCCCACAGGGGACTGGGGGCTACACCTTC.

This clone was counted a single time. The gene calls are TRBV7-2 and TRBJ1-2; D gene ambiguous. The CDR3 contains 15 residues. Per germline, CDR1 SGHTA and CDR2 FQGNSA. The V end was cut by 1 base, the J end by 8 bases, with 17 bases between. For the CDR3, the DNA is TGTGCCAGCAGCTTAGGCCCCGTACAGTTAGTAGGCTACACCTTC. Protein sequence: CASSLGPVQLVGYTF.

This rearrangement joins TRBV13 to TRBJ1-2; 10 bases match TRBD1. V shed 8 bases and J 6 bases; nucleotides not matched to a gene: 12. CDR3 length: 15 amino acids. Germline CDR1 PRHDT, CDR2 FYEKMQ (reference sequence). CDR3 region: CASSETGTGDHGYTF. The CDR3 DNA is TGTGCCAGCTCGGAAACCGGGACAGGGGATCATGGCTACACCTTC.

V and J are TRBV19 and TRBJ2-1, with TRBD2 matching over 9 bases. CDR1 is LNHDA, CDR2 SQIVND, per germline (reference sequence). V lost 3 bases, J lost 4 bases, and 4 bases stayed unmatched. The CDR3 contains 15 residues. CDR3 residues: CASSITTSGYNEQFF. The DNA for the CDR3 is TGTGCCAGTAGTATTACGACTAGCGGTTACAATGAGCAGTTCTTC.

The V and J genes are TRBV12-3 or TRBV12-4 and TRBJ2-1; D gene ambiguous. The length of the CDR3 is 11 residues. V was shortened by 6 bases and J by 7 bases, with 7 bases between the two germline ends. CDR3 in amino acids: CASSHVNEQFF. CDR3 bases: TGTGCCAGCAGCCATGTGAATGAGCAGTTCTTC.

The rearrangement joins TRBV14 to TRBJ2-7; 7 bases align to TRBD2. The V gene end was trimmed by 2 bases and the J gene end by 4 bases; junction bases not matched to a gene: 5. The germline gives CDR1 SGHDN, CDR2 FVKESK. This CDR3 is built from 14 residues. Written as DNA, the CDR3 is TGTGCCAGCAGCCAAAGGCTAGCGGCTTACGAGCAGTACTTC. It translates to CASSQRLAAYEQYF. Supplemented by reference TRBV14 and TRBJ2-7, the full variable domain reads EAGVTQFPSHSVIEKGQTVTLRCDPISGHDNLYWYRRVMGKEIKFLLHFVKESKQDESGMPNNRFLAERTGGTYSTLKVQPAELEDSGVYFCASSQRLAAYEQYFGPGTRLTVT.

This clone is a singleton in its sample. The chain links TRBV7-2 to TRBJ1-5; 8 bases fit TRBD1. Germline V CDR1 and CDR2: SGHTA, FQGNSA. The CDR3 consists of 15 residues. After removal of 0 bases from V and 2 bases from J, the junction contained 0 bases not matched to a gene. In DNA, the CDR3 is TGTGCCAGCAGCTTAGCGGGACAGGGCAATCAGCCCCAGCATTTT. Residues: CASSLAGQGNQPQHF.

This CDR3 is CATSREETGGGYEQYF. The CDR3 DNA reads TGTGCCACCAGCAGAGAGGAAACAGGGGGAGGGTACGAGCAGTACTTC. This chain links TRBV15 with TRBJ2-7; possibly TRBD1 for D (8 bases). Trimming took off 0 bases at V and 4 bases at J, with 16 bases between the two ends. This CDR3 has 16 amino acids. Germline V lookup: CDR1 LNHNV, CDR2 YYDKDF (reference sequence).

This chain joins TRBV28 and TRBJ2-1, with 11 bases that match TRBD2. V shed 1 base and J 9 bases; nucleotides not matched to a gene: 5. The CDR3 is 15 amino acids. Germline values: CDR1 MDHEN, CDR2 SYDVKM. Written as DNA, the CDR3 is TGTGCCAGCAGTTTATTTACTAGCGGGAGTATTGAGCAGTTCTTC. Translated: CASSLFTSGSIEQFF.

The rearrangement links TRBV9 to TRBJ2-1; TRBD1 is a possible D gene (6 bases). This CDR3 has 17 residues. Germline V gene lookup returns CDR1 SGDLS and CDR2 YYNGEE. V lost 2 bases and J 0 bases, leaving 15 bases between the germline ends. CDR3 bases: TGTGCCAGCAGCGTGACCGGGACAAGTAGCTCCTACAATGAGCAGTTCTTC. Its protein product is CASSVTGTSSSYNEQFF.

The V call is TRBV6-5, the J call TRBJ1-6; weak D call: TRBD1 (6 bases). CDR1 and CDR2 from the germline V gene are MNHEY and SVGAGI. This CDR3 is 13 amino acids long. The V and J ends lost 5 bases and 10 bases respectively, with 12 bases between them. This CDR3 is CASSLGASSPLHF. The CDR3 region has the DNA TGTGCCAGCAGTCTGGGGGCCTCGTCACCCCTCCACTTT.

J is TRBJ1-1 and V is TRBV29-1; 7 nucleotides agree with TRBD1. Germline lookup yields CDR1 SQVTM and CDR2 ANQGSEA. This CDR3 spans 13 amino acids. V lost 5 bases, J lost 0 bases, and 3 bases stayed unmatched. In DNA, the CDR3 is TGCAGCGTTAAAACAGGGGTGAACACTGAAGCTTTCTTT. This codes for CSVKTGVNTEAFF.